This T cell receptor (beta chain) originates from a study of blood T cell repertoires in COVID-19. In the original workflow: Reference gene primer amplification gave estimated nucleated cell counts. Generated by immunoSEQ multiplex PCR, the TCRdb table keeps only in-frame clones and is missing some. Clone size and V and J calls were adopted from that table, with D and trimming inferred from the DNA. The sample holds under 300,000 clones, 88% seen once. This study enrolled people aged about 18 to 95 from about two dozen US geographic areas. Participants reported their clinical history, and cohort assignment relied on those reports. There are a few counts of this clone. Source material: PBMCs or T cells enriched from blood (not recorded which). This receptor was taken from a woman aged 35 to 49 who had been exposed to COVID-19.

CDR3 nucleotide sequence: TGTGCCAGCAGCTCGACGGGGGGCATGCCGTTCTTC. Its translation: CASSSTGGMPFF. The rearrangement links TRBV7-2 to TRBJ2-1; perhaps TRBD2 as D (7 bases). The CDR3 length is 12 residues. V lost 4 bases to trimming and J lost 15 bases, with 16 bases between them. Germline V gives CDR1 SGHTA, CDR2 FQGNSA. Full variable domain (remainder filled in from reference TRBV7-2 and TRBJ2-1): GAGVSQSPSNKVTEKGKDVELRCDPISGHTALYWYRQSLGQGLEFLIYFQGNSAPDKSGLPSDRFSAERTGGSVSTLTIQRTQQEDSAVYLCASSSTGGMPFFGPGTRLTVL.